One and the same sample provided the 27 T cell receptor beta chains below, sequenced in a study of a mutant IDH1 vaccine in newly diagnosed glioma. Profiled with immunoSEQ multiplex PCR; TCRdb holds only in-frame clones, not every one. This table holds about 50,000 clones, 78% found once. The antigens of these receptors remain unknown. Time point reported: week 5, during vaccination. Vaccine doses each comprised 300 ug of mutant IDH1 20-mer peptide, with topical imiquimod. Source: PBMCs, taken from a glioma patient whose treatment included an IDH1 peptide vaccine. The source of these receptors is a man in his fifties with glioma.

The CDR3 reads CASSYLTSGGADTQYF. The DNA for the CDR3 is TGCGCCAGCAGCTACCTCACTAGCGGGGGGGCAGATACGCAGTATTTT. V and J are TRBV5-1 and TRBJ2-3; TRBD2 matches at 13 bases. Germline loops: CDR1 SGHRS, CDR2 YFSETQ. The CDR3 totals 16 residues. The V and J ends lost 3 bases and 4 bases, in that order; junction bases with no gene match: 5.

V and J are TRBV7-9 and TRBJ1-1; D gene uncertain. Germline CDR1 and CDR2: SEHNR and FQNEAQ (reference sequence). V was cut by 5 bases and J by 9 bases, with 13 bases left in between. The CDR3 totals 12 residues. In DNA, the CDR3 is TGTGCCAGCAGCGTGGAGGCAGAGAAAGCTTTCTTT. Its translation: CASSVEAEKAFF. The full variable domain, in which reference TRBV7-9 and TRBJ1-1 provide the parts outside the CDR3, is DTGVSQNPRHKITKRGQNVTFRCDPISEHNRLYWYRQTLGQGPEFLTYFQNEAQLEKSRLLSDRFSAERPKGSFSTLEIQRTEQGDSAMYLCASSVEAEKAFFGQGTRLTVV.

The chain is built from TRBV15 and TRBJ2-4; tentatively, D is TRBD2 (6 bases). This CDR3 is built from 16 residues. Germline V gives CDR1 LNHNV, CDR2 YYDKDF (reference sequence). V lost 3 bases and J lost 0, with 12 bases in between. The CDR3 bases are TGTGCCACCAGCAGGGTCGGGGGACTAGCCAAAAACATTCAGTACTTC. It is translated as CATSRVGGLAKNIQYF.

This sequence joins TRBV6-1 and TRBJ2-7, with D possibly TRBD2 on 6 matching bases. With 8 bases removed from V and 5 bases from J, the gap between germline ends came to 13 bases. The length of the CDR3 is 12 residues. Per the germline V gene, CDR1 is MNHNS and CDR2 is SASEGT. CDR3 amino acids: CASGGAVDEQYF. The DNA of the CDR3 is TGTGCCAGCGGAGGGGCGGTCGACGAGCAGTACTTC.

The chain employs TRBV7-3 and TRBJ2-5; 13 nucleotides agree with TRBD2. V trimming: 5 bases; J trimming: 3 bases; junction bases outside the gene matches: 3. Germline V gives CDR1 SGHTA, CDR2 FQGTGA. The CDR3 is made up of 15 amino acids. The CDR3 loop reads CASSLGTSGEETQYF. CDR3 sequence (DNA): TGTGCCAGCAGCCTTGGGACTAGCGGGGAAGAGACCCAGTACTTC.

This chain connects TRBV6-5 to TRBJ1-3; D may be TRBD1 (5 bases). V lost 4 bases to trimming and J lost 0 bases, with 13 bases between them. The CDR3 covers 16 residues. Germline CDR1 reads MNHEY; CDR2 reads SVGAGI. The CDR3 nucleotides read TGTGCCAGCAGTTCCCCCGGGACCCCCTCTGGAAACACCATATATTTT. Protein: CASSSPGTPSGNTIYF.

The CDR3 bases are TGTGCCAGCACTCCCGGGCTGAACACTGAAGCTTTCTTT. This encodes CASTPGLNTEAFF. J is TRBJ1-1 and V is TRBV6-5; D unresolved. The V end lost 7 bases, the J end lost 0 bases, and 9 bases lay between the germline ends. The germline gives CDR1 MNHEY, CDR2 SVGAGI. CDR3 size: 13 residues.

V is TRBV30 and J is TRBJ1-4; D may be TRBD1 (6 bases). The V end lost 7 bases, the J end lost 3 bases, and 9 bases lay between the germline ends. Germline V gene data show CDR1 as GTSNPN and CDR2 as SVGIG (reference sequence). The CDR3 is 12 residues long. The CDR3 sequence: CASRGANEKLFF. The CDR3 DNA reads as TGTGCCTCCAGGGGAGCTAATGAAAAACTGTTTTTT.

This clone has just one count. The chain joins TRBV4-3 to TRBJ2-1; 10 bases match TRBD1. CDR1 LGHNA and CDR2 YSLEER come from the germline V gene. V was pared by 2 bases and J by 5 bases, with 3 bases of the junction left unmatched. The CDR3 spans 15 residues. CDR3 sequence reads: CASSQPGQGDNEQFF. The CDR3 DNA reads as TGCGCCAGCAGCCAACCCGGACAGGGGGACAATGAGCAGTTCTTC.

The chain recombines TRBV29-1 with TRBJ1-2; TRBD1 is a possible D gene (5 bases). Trimming cost V 3 bases and J 8 bases, with 13 bases left between them. Looked up from germline, CDR1 is SQVTM and CDR2 is ANQGSEA. This CDR3 has 12 residues. In DNA, the CDR3 is TGCAGCGTTGAGGAGGGGATCAAGGGCTACACCTTC. Amino acid sequence: CSVEEGIKGYTF.

The chain uses TRBV27 and TRBJ2-7; 8 nucleotides agree with TRBD1. Germline assignment: CDR1 MNHEY and CDR2 SMNVEV (reference sequence). Unmatched junction bases numbered 10, after V lost 8 bases and J lost 7 bases. The CDR3 extends over 13 amino acids. This chain's CDR3 is CASQDRVEGEQYF. The CDR3 DNA sequence: TGTGCCAGCCAGGACAGGGTCGAAGGTGAGCAGTACTTC.

This clone showed up just a few times. The chain recombines TRBV27 with TRBJ1-1; D may be TRBD1 (6 bases). Trimming stripped 8 bases from V and 5 bases from J, with 18 bases between. Germline loops: CDR1 MNHEY, CDR2 SMNVEV (reference sequence). This CDR3 spans 14 amino acids. The CDR3 DNA sequence: TGTGCCAGCGCCCCGGGGGGCGCGGAGACTGAAGCTTTCTTT. Amino acid sequence: CASAPGGAETEAFF.

Points on this clone: Other nucleotide sequences from this sample produce the same CDR3. V is TRBV9 and J is TRBJ2-3; D is ambiguous. V lost 0 bases and J 0 bases, leaving 2 bases between the germline ends. The CDR3 contains 13 residues. Germline loops: CDR1 SGDLS, CDR2 YYNGEE. CDR3 nucleotide sequence: TGTGCCAGCAGCGTAGGCAGCACAGATACGCAGTATTTT. Its translation is CASSVGSTDTQYF.

A note on this clone: Its ends do not fully match the called genes, so a read error is possible. The chain employs TRBV7-7 and TRBJ2-5; TRBD1 or TRBD2 may be the D gene (6 bases each). This CDR3 is built from 14 residues. Per germline, CDR1 SSHAT and CDR2 FNYEAQ (reference sequence). The CDR3 nucleotides read TGTGCTAGCAGCTTAGGGGGACTCAAAGAGACCCAGTACTTC. Its translation is CASSLGGLKETQYF.

This clone appeared many times. The chain couples TRBV12-5 to TRBJ2-2; 7 nucleotides line up with TRBD1. The V and J ends lost 1 base and 7 bases, in that order; junction bases with no gene match: 6. CDR1 and CDR2 from the germline V gene are LGHNT and FRNRAP. The CDR3 has 15 residues. This CDR3 reads CASGLAGTVNGELFF. The CDR3 DNA reads TGTGCTAGTGGTTTGGCCGGGACAGTTAACGGGGAGCTGTTTTTT. Filled out from reference TRBV12-5 and TRBJ2-2, the complete variable domain reads DARVTQTPRHKVTEMGQEVTMRCQPILGHNTVFWYRQTMMQGLELLAYFRNRAPLDDSGMPKDRFSAEMPDATLATLKIQPSEPRDSAVYFCASGLAGTVNGELFFGEGSRLTVL.

This rearrangement joins TRBV15 to TRBJ2-7; 15 nucleotides agree with TRBD2. V was pared by 3 bases and J by 4 bases, with 7 bases of the junction left unmatched. Germline-derived CDR1 and CDR2 are LNHNV and YYDKDF (reference sequence). The CDR3 loop spans 17 amino acids. The chain's CDR3 is CATSSGTSGGPGYEQYF. Written as DNA, the CDR3 is TGTGCCACCAGCAGCGGGACTAGCGGGGGGCCGGGGTACGAGCAGTACTTC.

This clone is medium-sized within its sample. The CDR3 reads CASSQGFHEQYF. The CDR3 nucleotides are TGTGCCAGTTCACAGGGTTTCCACGAGCAGTACTTC. The chain carries TRBV19 and TRBJ2-7, with D tentatively TRBD1 (6 bases). Trimming shortened V by 8 bases and J by 5 bases, and 13 bases separated the two germline ends. CDR3 length equals 12 residues. Germline CDR1 reads LNHDA; CDR2 reads SQIVND (reference sequence).

The rearrangement joins TRBV7-2 to TRBJ2-5; 7 positions agree with TRBD2. The CDR3 length is 15 residues. CDR1 SGHTA and CDR2 FQGNSA come from the germline V gene. Losses at the gene ends were 5 bases for V and 5 bases for J; bases not matched to a gene: 11. CDR3 bases: TGTGCCAGCAGCCCCGTTTCAACTAGCGCGGAGACCCAGTACTTC. It is translated as CASSPVSTSAETQYF.

The chain employs TRBV9 and TRBJ2-1; TRBD1 is a possible D gene (6 bases). Trimming shortened V by 3 bases and J by 2 bases, and 18 bases separated the two germline ends. The CDR3 runs to 17 residues. Germline V gene lookup returns CDR1 SGDLS and CDR2 YYNGEE. The DNA for the CDR3 is TGTGCCAGCAGCGCCAGGGGCAGCCTATCCGCCTACAATGAGCAGTTCTTC. Translated: CASSARGSLSAYNEQFF.

As concerns this clone: An end of the junction differs from the germline gene, which may be a read error. Other nucleotide sequences in the sample specify the same CDR3. The rearrangement joins TRBV7-9 to TRBJ1-5; D is uncertain. This CDR3 region has 13 residues. Germline V gene data show CDR1 as SEHNR and CDR2 as FQNEAQ (reference sequence). The CDR3: CASSLDGNQPQHF. CDR3 bases: TGTGCCAGCAGTTTAGATGGCAATCAGCCCCAGCATTTT.

The chain employs TRBV19 and TRBJ2-5, with a possible D match to TRBD1 (5 bases). V lost 5 bases and J 9 bases, leaving 16 bases between the germline ends. Germline V gene lookup returns CDR1 LNHDA and CDR2 SQIVND (reference sequence). The CDR3 runs 13 residues. The CDR3 loop reads CASSFTRGEAQYF. The CDR3 nucleotides read TGTGCCAGTAGTTTCACAAGGGGCGAGGCCCAGTACTTC.

The chain uses TRBV7-2 and TRBJ1-2, with TRBD1 identical over 7 bases. Germline trimming cut 1 base from V and 6 bases from J; bases unmatched to any gene: 8. From germline, CDR1 is SGHTA and CDR2 FQGNSA. The length of the CDR3 is 15 residues. The CDR3 is CASSLVEWQGDGYTF. In DNA, the CDR3 is TGTGCCAGCAGCTTAGTAGAGTGGCAGGGGGATGGCTACACCTTC.

This rearrangement joins TRBV6-5 to TRBJ2-1; the D is unclear. Germline lookup yields CDR1 MNHEY and CDR2 SVGAGI. With 2 bases removed from V and 2 bases from J, the gap between germline ends came to 7 bases. The CDR3 has 14 amino acids. CDR3 bases: TGTGCCAGCAGTTACAATCAGGCCTACAATGAGCAGTTCTTC. It yields the protein CASSYNQAYNEQFF.

The chain combines TRBV29-1 with TRBJ1-1, with D possibly TRBD1 on 5 matching bases. Germline V gene lookup returns CDR1 SQVTM and CDR2 ANQGSEA. This CDR3 has 11 residues. The V and J ends lost 2 bases and 8 bases respectively, with 9 bases between them. CDR3 loop: CSVESKGEAFF. CDR3 DNA: TGCAGCGTTGAATCTAAGGGGGAAGCTTTCTTT.

The chain is built from TRBV6-6 and TRBJ1-5; possibly TRBD1 for D (5 bases). This CDR3 is built from 15 residues. V lost 6 bases and J lost 0, with 12 bases in between. Germline-derived CDR1 and CDR2 are MNHNY and SVGAGI (reference sequence). CDR3 residues: CASRRGGVSNQPQHF. The DNA for the CDR3 is TGTGCCAGCAGGCGGGGAGGGGTTAGCAATCAGCCCCAGCATTTT.

This rearrangement joins TRBV19 to TRBJ1-5; a possible D gene is TRBD1 (5 bases). Germline V gene data show CDR1 as LNHDA and CDR2 as SQIVND (reference sequence). There are 16 residues in the CDR3. Trimming shortened V by 0 bases and J by 3 bases, and 12 bases separated the two germline ends. Written as DNA, the CDR3 is TGTGCCAGTAGTATAGATCACCAGGGCTTCAATCAGCCCCAGCATTTT. Encoded protein: CASSIDHQGFNQPQHF.

The chain carries TRBV19 and TRBJ1-2; D gene uncertain. Germline CDR1 is LNHDA and CDR2 is SQIVND (reference sequence). V lost 3 bases and J lost 4, with 15 bases in between. The CDR3 is 15 residues long. The CDR3 bases are TGTGCCAGTAGTATGACGCTCGGGATAGGCTATGGCTACACCTTC. Protein product: CASSMTLGIGYGYTF.